Listed below are T cell receptor beta chains from one sample, sequenced in a study of long-term antiretroviral therapy in people with HIV. This table comes from immunoSEQ multiplex PCR, and its TCRdb copy is limited to in-frame clones, with some not included. In the table there are thousands of clones, about 76% of which are singletons. Sample: unsorted PBMCs, taken 0.1 years before starting antiretroviral therapy. The receptors shown here come from a man aged 18-30 years with HIV. Both conserved end residues are part of each CDR3. The D gene is left open where the match is weak. Not every row has a clone size; where given, it reads once, few, many or a size class.

J,V,D,size,CDR3,DNA
TRBJ1-4,TRBV10-3,NA,NA,CAISGTDNEKLFF,TGTGCCATCAGCGGGACTGATAATGAAAAACTGTTTTTT
TRBJ1-3,TRBV18,NA,NA,CASSRSGGPSGNTIYF,TGTGCCAGCTCACGGTCTGGTGGCCCCTCTGGAAACACCATATATTTT
TRBJ2-1,TRBV7-6,NA,few,CASSLATYNEQFF,TGTGCCAGCAGCTTGGCCACCTACAATGAGCAGTTCTTC
TRBJ2-6,TRBV5-5,NA,once,CASSPEDELIHSGANVLTF,TGTGCCAGCAGCCCCGAGGACGAATTAATCCATTCTGGGGCCAACGTCCTGACTTTC
TRBJ2-7,TRBV6-4,NA,NA,CASSEREGGEQYF,TGTGCCAGCAGTGAGCGGGAAGGGGGCGAGCAGTACTTC
TRBJ2-2,TRBV10-3,NA,NA,CAISESTLLANTGELFF,TGTGCCATCAGTGAGTCGACTCTACTAGCAAACACCGGGGAGCTGTTTTTT
TRBJ1-1,TRBV19,NA,NA,CASMPDAGTEAFF,TGTGCCAGTATGCCCGATGCGGGCACTGAAGCTTTCTTT
TRBJ1-4,TRBV2,TRBD1,NA,CASRQGGEKLFF,TGTGCCAGCAGACAGGGGGGTGAAAAACTGTTTTTT
TRBJ2-3,TRBV5-1,TRBD2,NA,CASSFGLAGRSDTQYF,TGCGCCAGCAGCTTCGGACTAGCGGGGAGGTCAGATACGCAGTATTTT
TRBJ2-1,TRBV27,NA,NA,CASSSLQGWSYNEQFF,TGTGCCAGCAGTTCCTTACAGGGATGGTCCTACAATGAGCAGTTCTTC
TRBJ1-5,TRBV6-1,NA,NA,CASSEWVGSNQPQHF,TGTGCCAGCAGTGAATGGGTGGGAAGCAATCAGCCCCAGCATTTT
TRBJ1-5,TRBV30,NA,once,CAWSDKGWRGVQPQHF,TGTGCCTGGAGTGATAAAGGGTGGAGGGGAGTGCAGCCCCAGCATTTT
TRBJ1-1,TRBV6-6,NA,NA,CASSYPIGGGGTEAFF,TGTGCCAGCAGTTACCCGATTGGGGGGGGTGGCACTGAAGCTTTCTTT
TRBJ1-6,TRBV19,TRBD1,NA,CASSSRQGRDSPLHF,TGTGCCAGTAGTTCAAGACAGGGAAGGGATTCACCCCTCCACTTT
TRBJ2-2,TRBV9,TRBD1,NA,CASSVKRDRANTGELFF,TGTGCCAGCAGCGTAAAGCGAGACAGGGCGAACACCGGGGAGCTGTTTTTT
TRBJ1-6,TRBV4-1,TRBD1,NA,CASSQALGQGYSPLHF,TGCGCCAGCAGCCAGGCCTTGGGACAGGGTTATTCACCCCTCCACTTT
TRBJ2-7,TRBV2,NA,few,CASSATRDPEQYF,TGTGCCAGCAGTGCAACCCGGGACCCAGAGCAGTACTTC
TRBJ2-1,TRBV7-3,NA,few,CASSLSLQNEQFF,TGTGCCAGCAGCTTATCACTGCAGAATGAGCAGTTCTTC
TRBJ1-4,TRBV6-5,NA,few,CASSLAFGRPSGKLFF,TGTGCCAGCAGTTTAGCCTTCGGGAGACCGTCCGGAAAACTGTTTTTT
TRBJ1-1,TRBV28,NA,NA,CASSRQYMNTEAFF,TGTGCCAGCAGTCGACAGTACATGAACACTGAAGCTTTCTTT
TRBJ2-7,TRBV29-1,NA,NA,CSVLGETSSYEQYF,TGCAGCGTCCTCGGGGAAACTAGCTCCTACGAGCAGTACTTC
TRBJ1-1,TRBV6-5,NA,NA,CASSYGGTEAFF,TGTGCCAGCAGTTACGGGGGTACTGAAGCTTTCTTT
TRBJ2-3,TRBV19,NA,NA,CASSTRLEDTQYF,TGTGCCAGTAGTACCAGGTTAGAGGATACGCAGTATTTT
TRBJ1-4,TRBV4-1,NA,once,CASSQERRAATNEKLFF,TGCGCCAGCAGCCAAGAGAGGCGTGCCGCAACTAATGAAAAACTGTTTTTT
TRBJ2-2,TRBV2,NA,NA,CATTSGRPNTGELFF,TGTGCCACCACCTCAGGGCGTCCGAACACCGGGGAGCTGTTTTTT
TRBJ1-2,TRBV25-1,NA,NA,CASSPGQSGYTF,TGTGCCAGCAGCCCTGGACAAAGTGGCTACACCTTC
TRBJ2-7,TRBV11-2,NA,NA,CASTLGAGYYEQYF,TGTGCCAGCACCCTAGGGGCCGGATACTACGAGCAGTACTTC
TRBJ1-5,TRBV28,NA,NA,CASRPGEGDQPQHF,TGTGCCAGCAGACCCGGGGAGGGGGATCAGCCCCAGCATTTT
TRBJ1-5,TRBV2,NA,NA,CASSGGTSDWPQHF,TGTGCCAGCAGCGGTGGTACGTCCGACTGGCCCCAGCATTTT
TRBJ2-2,TRBV6-6,NA,NA,CASSYARRGAGELFF,TGTGCCAGCAGTTACGCCCGGAGGGGGGCCGGGGAGCTGTTTTTT
TRBJ1-1,TRBV6-1,NA,NA,CASSEEVQNTEAFF,TGTGCCAGCAGTGAAGAAGTCCAGAACACTGAAGCTTTCTTT
TRBJ2-1,TRBV11-2,TRBD2,NA,CASSFSGGLDNEQFF,TGTGCCAGCAGCTTTAGCGGGGGGCTTGACAATGAGCAGTTCTTC
TRBJ2-1,TRBV6-4,TRBD2,NA,CASSEGLAGHNEQFF,TGTGCCAGCAGTGAGGGTCTAGCGGGGCACAATGAGCAGTTCTTC
TRBJ2-5,TRBV30,NA,NA,CAWATGSQETQYF,TGTGCCTGGGCGACAGGCTCTCAAGAGACCCAGTACTTC
TRBJ2-5,TRBV5-6,TRBD2,NA,CASRLAGGGGETQYF,TGTGCCAGCAGACTAGCGGGGGGTGGGGGAGAGACCCAGTACTTC
TRBJ1-2,TRBV6-6,TRBD1,NA,CASRYRGPAYGYTF,TGTGCCAGCAGGTACAGGGGGCCCGCTTATGGCTACACCTTC
TRBJ2-1,TRBV9,TRBD1,NA,CASSRQGNSYNEQFF,TGTGCCAGCAGTAGACAGGGCAACTCCTACAATGAGCAGTTCTTC
TRBJ1-5,TRBV6-1,TRBD1,NA,CASSDRGLSNQPQHF,TGTGCCAGCAGTGACAGGGGGCTCAGCAATCAGCCCCAGCATTTT
TRBJ1-2,TRBV9,NA,NA,CASSPLPPGSGYTF,TGTGCCAGCAGCCCCCTCCCCCCAGGGTCCGGCTACACCTTC
TRBJ2-7,TRBV5-1,NA,medium-sized,CASSSGSIDYEQYF,TGCGCCAGCAGCTCGGGGTCCATTGACTACGAGCAGTACTTC
TRBJ2-5,TRBV19,NA,NA,CASRNRGGIGETQYF,TGTGCCAGTAGAAATAGGGGGGGCATCGGAGAGACCCAGTACTTC
TRBJ1-4,TRBV7-7,NA,NA,CATVGGGKLFF,TGTGCTACCGTGGGGGGGGGAAAACTGTTTTTT
TRBJ2-3,TRBV4-2,TRBD2,NA,CASSQRGGLAGGTDTQYF,TGTGCCAGCAGCCAACGGGGGGGACTAGCGGGGGGTACAGATACGCAGTATTTT
TRBJ2-3,TRBV28,TRBD2,few,CASSLGSGGGVTDTQYF,TGTGCCAGCAGTTTAGGGTCGGGCGGGGGGGTTACAGATACGCAGTATTTT
TRBJ2-3,TRBV10-3,NA,NA,CAISESVGGAIDTQYF,TGTGCCATCAGTGAGTCTGTGGGGGGGGCCATAGATACGCAGTATTTT
TRBJ1-2,TRBV19,NA,medium-sized,CASSTTLRQGYGYTF,TGTGCCAGTAGTACGACCCTTAGGCAGGGCTATGGCTACACCTTC
TRBJ2-3,TRBV2,TRBD1,once,CASSPGQGRDTQYF,TGTGCCAGCAGCCCGGGACAGGGCAGAGATACGCAGTATTTT
TRBJ2-1,TRBV5-1,TRBD2,NA,CASSGRLAGVVGEQFF,TGCGCCAGCAGCGGGCGACTAGCGGGGGTCGTAGGTGAGCAGTTCTTC
TRBJ1-2,TRBV6-6,NA,NA,CASHAGSQVKGYTF,TGTGCCAGTCACGCGGGCAGCCAGGTAAAGGGCTACACCTTC
TRBJ1-1,TRBV18,TRBD1,NA,CASSPSRDSYSEAFF,TGTGCCAGCTCACCCTCCCGGGACAGCTATTCTGAAGCTTTCTTT
TRBJ2-7,TRBV7-2,TRBD2,once,CASSWVSGPYEQYF,TGTGCCAGCAGCTGGGTTAGCGGGCCCTACGAGCAGTACTTC
TRBJ2-1,TRBV6-1,NA,NA,CASSEQGIYNEQFF,TGTGCCAGCAGTGAACAGGGAATCTACAATGAGCAGTTCTTC
TRBJ2-5,TRBV5-1,NA,once,CASSLLGTSMETQYF,TGCGCCAGCAGCTTGCTTGGCACCTCTATGGAGACCCAGTACTTC
TRBJ2-3,TRBV28,NA,NA,CASSLTDTQYF,TGTGCCAGCAGCCTCACAGATACGCAGTATTTT
TRBJ1-6,TRBV28,TRBD1,few,CASRRGQGGSPLHF,TGTGCCAGCAGGCGGGGACAGGGTGGTTCACCCCTCCACTTT
TRBJ2-3,TRBV13,NA,NA,CASLGGGTDTQYF,TGTGCCAGCCTAGGGGGGGGTACAGATACGCAGTATTTT
TRBJ2-3,TRBV15,NA,NA,CATSRAPGDSTDTQYF,TGTGCCACCAGCAGAGCCCCGGGAGATAGCACAGATACGCAGTATTTT
TRBJ1-6,TRBV28,NA,few,CASSSTPAPVAPLHF,TGTGCCAGCAGTTCCACCCCGGCGCCTGTGGCACCCCTCCACTTT
TRBJ1-1,TRBV27,NA,NA,CASSQGDEAFF,TGTGCCAGCAGTCAAGGGGATGAAGCTTTCTTT
TRBJ1-1,TRBV13,NA,once,CASSLNGGQPGEAFF,TGTGCCAGCAGCTTAAATGGTGGACAGCCAGGTGAAGCTTTCTTT